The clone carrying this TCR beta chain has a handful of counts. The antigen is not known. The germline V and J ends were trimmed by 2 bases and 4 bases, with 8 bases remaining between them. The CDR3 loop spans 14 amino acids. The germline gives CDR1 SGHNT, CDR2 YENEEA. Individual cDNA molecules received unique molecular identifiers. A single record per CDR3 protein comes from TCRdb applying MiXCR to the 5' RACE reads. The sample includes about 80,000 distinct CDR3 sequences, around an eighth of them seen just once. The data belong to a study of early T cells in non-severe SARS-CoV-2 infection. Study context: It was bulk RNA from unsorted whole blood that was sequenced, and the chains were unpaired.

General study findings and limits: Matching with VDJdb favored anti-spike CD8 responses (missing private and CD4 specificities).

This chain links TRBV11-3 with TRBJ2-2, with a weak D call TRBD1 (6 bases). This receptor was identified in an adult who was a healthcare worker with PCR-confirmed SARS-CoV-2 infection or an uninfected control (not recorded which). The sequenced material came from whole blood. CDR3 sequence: CASSLQGSTGELFF. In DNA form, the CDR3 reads TGTGCCAGCAGCTTACAGGGGTCCACCGGGGAGCTGTTTTTT.